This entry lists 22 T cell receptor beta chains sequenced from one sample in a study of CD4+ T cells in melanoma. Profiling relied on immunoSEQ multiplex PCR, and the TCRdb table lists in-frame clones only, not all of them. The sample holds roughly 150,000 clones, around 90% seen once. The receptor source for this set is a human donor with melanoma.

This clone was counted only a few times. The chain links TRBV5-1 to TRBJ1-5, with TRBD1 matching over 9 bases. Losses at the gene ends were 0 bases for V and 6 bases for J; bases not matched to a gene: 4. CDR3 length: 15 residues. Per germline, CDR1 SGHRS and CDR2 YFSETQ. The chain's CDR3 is CASSLGQGGSQPQHF. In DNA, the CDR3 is TGCGCCAGCAGCTTGGGACAGGGGGGCAGTCAGCCCCAGCATTTT. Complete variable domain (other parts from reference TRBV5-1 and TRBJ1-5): KAGVTQTPRYLIKTRGQQVTLSCSPISGHRSVSWYQQTPGQGLQFLFEYFSETQRNKGNFPGRFSGRQFSNSRSEMNVSTLELGDSALYLCASSLGQGGSQPQHFGDGTRLSIL.

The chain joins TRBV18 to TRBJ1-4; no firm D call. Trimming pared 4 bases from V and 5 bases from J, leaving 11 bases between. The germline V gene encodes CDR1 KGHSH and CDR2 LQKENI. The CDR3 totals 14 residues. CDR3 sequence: CASSRASGNEKLFF. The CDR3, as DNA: TGTGCCAGCTCACGGGCCTCGGGGAATGAAAAACTGTTTTTT.

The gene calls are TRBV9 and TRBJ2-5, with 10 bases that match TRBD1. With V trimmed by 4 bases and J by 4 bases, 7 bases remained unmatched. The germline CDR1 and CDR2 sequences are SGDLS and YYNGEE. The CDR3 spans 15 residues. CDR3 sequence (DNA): TGTGCCAGCAGCCCTGGGACAGGGGAGGGAGAGACCCAGTACTTC. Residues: CASSPGTGEGETQYF.

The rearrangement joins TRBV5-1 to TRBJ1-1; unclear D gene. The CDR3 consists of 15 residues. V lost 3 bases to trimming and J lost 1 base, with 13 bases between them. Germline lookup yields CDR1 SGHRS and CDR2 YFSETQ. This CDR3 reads CASSSGSIGNTEAFF. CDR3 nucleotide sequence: TGCGCCAGCAGCTCCGGGAGTATCGGGAACACTGAAGCTTTCTTT.

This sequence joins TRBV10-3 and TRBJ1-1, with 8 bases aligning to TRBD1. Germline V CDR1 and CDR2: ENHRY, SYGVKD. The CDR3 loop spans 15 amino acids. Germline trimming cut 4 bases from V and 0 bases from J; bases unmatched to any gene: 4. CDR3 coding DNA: TGTGCCATCAGTGGGGGGACAGGATTGAACACTGAAGCTTTCTTT. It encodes CAISGGTGLNTEAFF.

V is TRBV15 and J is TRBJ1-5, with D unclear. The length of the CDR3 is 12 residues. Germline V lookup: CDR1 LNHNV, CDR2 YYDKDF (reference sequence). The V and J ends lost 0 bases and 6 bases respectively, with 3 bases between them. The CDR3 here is CATSRELQPQHF. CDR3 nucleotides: TGTGCCACCAGCAGAGAACTTCAGCCCCAGCATTTT.

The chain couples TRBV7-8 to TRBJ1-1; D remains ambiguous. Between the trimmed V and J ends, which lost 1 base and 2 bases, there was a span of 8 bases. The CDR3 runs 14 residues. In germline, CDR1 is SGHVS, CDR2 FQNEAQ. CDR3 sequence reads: CASSLDLINTEAFF. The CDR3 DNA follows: TGTGCCAGCAGCTTAGATCTCATCAACACTGAAGCTTTCTTT.

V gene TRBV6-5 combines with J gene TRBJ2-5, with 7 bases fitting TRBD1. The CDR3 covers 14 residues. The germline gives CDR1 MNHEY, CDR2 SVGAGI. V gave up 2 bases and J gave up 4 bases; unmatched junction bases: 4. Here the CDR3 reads CASSYDRVRETQYF. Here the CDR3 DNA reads TGTGCCAGCAGTTACGACAGGGTACGAGAGACCCAGTACTTC.

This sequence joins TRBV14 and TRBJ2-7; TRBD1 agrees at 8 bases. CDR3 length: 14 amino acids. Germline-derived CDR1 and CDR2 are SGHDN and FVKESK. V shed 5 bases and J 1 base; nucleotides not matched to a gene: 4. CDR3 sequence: CASSFGTGSYEQYF. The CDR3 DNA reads TGTGCCAGCAGCTTCGGGACAGGATCCTACGAGCAGTACTTC.

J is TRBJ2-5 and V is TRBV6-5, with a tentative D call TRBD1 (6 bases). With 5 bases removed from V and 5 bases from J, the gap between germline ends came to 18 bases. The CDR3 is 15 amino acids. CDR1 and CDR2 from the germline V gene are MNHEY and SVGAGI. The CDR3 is CASSRVWGQRETQYF. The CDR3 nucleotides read TGTGCCAGCAGTCGGGTGTGGGGACAACGGGAGACCCAGTACTTC.

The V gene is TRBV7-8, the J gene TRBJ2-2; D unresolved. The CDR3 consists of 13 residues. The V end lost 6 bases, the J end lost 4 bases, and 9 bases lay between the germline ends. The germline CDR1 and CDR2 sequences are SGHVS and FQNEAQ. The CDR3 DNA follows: TGTGCCAGCAGTTCGACTTTCACCGGGGAGCTGTTTTTT. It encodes CASSSTFTGELFF.

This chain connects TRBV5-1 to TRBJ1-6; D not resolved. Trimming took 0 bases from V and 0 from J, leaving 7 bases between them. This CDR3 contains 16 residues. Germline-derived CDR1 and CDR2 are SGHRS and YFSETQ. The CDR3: CASSLVQSSYNSPLHF. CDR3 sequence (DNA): TGCGCCAGCAGCTTGGTTCAGAGCTCCTATAATTCACCCCTCCACTTT.

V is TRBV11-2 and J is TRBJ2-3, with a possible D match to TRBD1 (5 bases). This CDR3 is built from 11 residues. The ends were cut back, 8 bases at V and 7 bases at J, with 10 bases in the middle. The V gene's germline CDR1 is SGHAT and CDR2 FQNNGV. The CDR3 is CASEGAHTQYF. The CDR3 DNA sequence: TGTGCCAGCGAAGGGGCCCATACGCAGTATTTT.

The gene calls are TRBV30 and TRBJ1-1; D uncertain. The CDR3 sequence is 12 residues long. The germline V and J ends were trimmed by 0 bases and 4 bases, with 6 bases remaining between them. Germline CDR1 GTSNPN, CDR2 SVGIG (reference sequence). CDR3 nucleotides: TGTGCCTGGAGTGTAAGAGCCACTGAAGCTTTCTTT. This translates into CAWSVRATEAFF.

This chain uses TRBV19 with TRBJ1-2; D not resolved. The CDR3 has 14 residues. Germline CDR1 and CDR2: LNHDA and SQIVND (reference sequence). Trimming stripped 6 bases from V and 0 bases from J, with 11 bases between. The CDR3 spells CASRTFGPNYGYTF. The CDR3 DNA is TGTGCCAGTAGGACCTTCGGACCTAACTATGGCTACACCTTC.

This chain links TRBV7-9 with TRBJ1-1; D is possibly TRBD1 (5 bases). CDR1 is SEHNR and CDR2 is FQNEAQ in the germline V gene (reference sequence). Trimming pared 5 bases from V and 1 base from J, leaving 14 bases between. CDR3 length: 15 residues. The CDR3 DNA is TGTGCCAGCAGCCCGGGGGGGGGAAGGAACACTGAAGCTTTCTTT. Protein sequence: CASSPGGGRNTEAFF.

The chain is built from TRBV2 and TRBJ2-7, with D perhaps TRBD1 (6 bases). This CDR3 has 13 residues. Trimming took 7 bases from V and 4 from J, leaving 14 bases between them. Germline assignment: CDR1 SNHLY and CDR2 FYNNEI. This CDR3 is CASNNRVAYEQYF. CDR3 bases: TGTGCCAGCAACAACAGGGTGGCTTACGAGCAGTACTTC.

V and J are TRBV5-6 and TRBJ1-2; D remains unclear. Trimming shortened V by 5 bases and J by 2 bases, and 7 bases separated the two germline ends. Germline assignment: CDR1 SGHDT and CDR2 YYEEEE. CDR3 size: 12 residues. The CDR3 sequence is CASRGGNYGYTF. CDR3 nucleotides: TGTGCCAGCAGAGGAGGGAACTATGGCTACACCTTC.

This CDR3 is CASSVVDSYGSYNEQFF. As DNA, the CDR3 is TGTGCCAGCAGCGTAGTCGACAGTTACGGCTCCTACAATGAGCAGTTCTTC. The chain combines TRBV9 with TRBJ2-1, with a weak D call TRBD1 (5 bases). The CDR3 covers 17 residues. Germline V gene lookup returns CDR1 SGDLS and CDR2 YYNGEE. Deletions cut 0 bases from V and 0 bases from J, with 13 bases between.

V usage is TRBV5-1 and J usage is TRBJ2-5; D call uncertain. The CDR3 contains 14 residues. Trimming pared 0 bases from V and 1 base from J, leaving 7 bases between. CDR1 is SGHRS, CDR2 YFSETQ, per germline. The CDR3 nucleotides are TGCGCCAGCAGCTTGGAAGGGTCCCAAGAGACCCAGTACTTC. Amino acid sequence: CASSLEGSQETQYF. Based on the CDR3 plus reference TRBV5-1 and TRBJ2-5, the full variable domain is KAGVTQTPRYLIKTRGQQVTLSCSPISGHRSVSWYQQTPGQGLQFLFEYFSETQRNKGNFPGRFSGRQFSNSRSEMNVSTLELGDSALYLCASSLEGSQETQYFGPGTRLLVL.

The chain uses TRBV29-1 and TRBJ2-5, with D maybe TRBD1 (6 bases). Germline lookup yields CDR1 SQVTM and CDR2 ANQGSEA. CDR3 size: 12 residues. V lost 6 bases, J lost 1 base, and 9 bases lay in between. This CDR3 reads CSVGQTQETQYF. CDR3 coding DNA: TGCAGCGTAGGACAGACCCAAGAGACCCAGTACTTC.

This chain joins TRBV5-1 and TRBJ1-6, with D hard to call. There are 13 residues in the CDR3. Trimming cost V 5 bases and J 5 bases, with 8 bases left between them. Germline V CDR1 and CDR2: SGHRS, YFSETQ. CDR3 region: CASSGSDNSPLHF. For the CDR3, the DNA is TGCGCCAGCAGTGGGTCGGATAATTCACCCCTCCACTTT.